This T cell receptor beta chain originates from a study of blood T cells in healthy people across ages. Study in general: The capture of about one barcoded beta molecule per two T cells was achieved by template switching.

A second about 6 to 11 cycle PCR used barcoded and J-beta primers. TCRdb re-analysed the 5' RACE reads in MiXCR, keeping a single row per CDR3 protein. Among some 1 million distinct CDR3 sequences listed, 40% to 45% were seen once. V shed 5 bases and J 4 bases; nucleotides not matched to a gene: 6. The CDR3 covers 14 residues. CDR1 and CDR2 (germline): SGHDN, FVKESK. Total RNA extracted from each sample amounted to at least 6 micrograms. The source of this sequence is a woman in her sixties in good health. Sequenced sample: blood. The chain employs TRBV14 and TRBJ2-3, with 7 bases identical to TRBD1. CDR3 DNA sequence: TGTGCCAGCAGCGCTCCTACAGGGGCAGATACGCAGTATTTT. It encodes CASSAPTGADTQYF. Complete variable domain (other parts from reference TRBV14 and TRBJ2-3): EAGVTQFPSHSVIEKGQTVTLRCDPISGHDNLYWYRRVMGKEIKFLLHFVKESKQDESGMPNNRFLAERTGGTYSTLKVQPAELEDSGVYFCASSAPTGADTQYFGPGTRLTVL.